Listed below are T cell receptor beta chains from one sample, sequenced in a study of blood T cell repertoires in COVID-19. Sequenced by immunoSEQ multiplex PCR; TCRdb stores in-frame clones only, minus some. The data contain 70,000 to 95,000 clones, over 80% of them singletons. Sequences were obtained from peripheral blood. The source of these receptors is a woman aged 55 to 70 with active COVID-19. CDR3s include the opening cysteine and the closing phenylalanine or tryptophan. A D gene is named only where the DNA matches it firmly. Clone sizes are given selectively: once, few, many, or a class where the clone is expanded.

j_call,clone_size,d_call,v_call,cdr3_nt,cdr3_aa
TRBJ1-5,NA,NA,TRBV5-1,TGCGCCAGCAGCTTGGATGGGACAAAAAATCAGCCCCAGCATTTT,CASSLDGTKNQPQHF
TRBJ1-3,NA,NA,TRBV28,TGTGCCAGCAACAAGGGACTTGCTGGCTCTGGAAACACCATATATTTT,CASNKGLAGSGNTIYF
TRBJ2-5,NA,NA,TRBV7-8,TGTGCCAGCAGCTTAGAGAGACAGGCTCTAGAGACCCAGTACTTC,CASSLERQALETQYF
TRBJ2-7,NA,NA,TRBV4-1,TGCGCCAGCAGCCAAGACTCCGAGGGCTACGAGCAGTACTTC,CASSQDSEGYEQYF
TRBJ1-1,NA,TRBD1,TRBV5-1,TGCGCCAGCAGCGGGCAGGGGGGAAGCACTGAAGCTTTCTTT,CASSGQGGSTEAFF
TRBJ2-5,NA,NA,TRBV12-3/TRBV12-4,TGTGCCAGCAGGATTGACACCCTCGAGACCCAGTACTTC,CASRIDTLETQYF
TRBJ1-5,NA,NA,TRBV18,TGTGCCAGCTCACCAGGGGCGGCGTATAGCAATCAGCCCCAGCATTTT,CASSPGAAYSNQPQHF
TRBJ2-2,NA,NA,TRBV19,TGTGCCAGTAGTTTCAAGTCCGGTTCGGGGACCGGGGAGCTGTTTTTT,CASSFKSGSGTGELFF
TRBJ2-7,NA,NA,TRBV7-8,TGTGCCAGCAGCCCCACGTTTGGCAGGGACTACGAGCAGTACTTC,CASSPTFGRDYEQYF
TRBJ2-1,NA,NA,TRBV4-1,TGCGCCAGCAGCCAAGACGGAGCTAATGAGCAGTTCTTC,CASSQDGANEQFF
TRBJ2-5,NA,TRBD1,TRBV7-9,TGTGCCAGCAGCTTAGTCGGGGACAGGGGGAGCGAGACCCAGTACTTC,CASSLVGDRGSETQYF
TRBJ2-7,NA,NA,TRBV27,TGTGCCAGCAGTTTCGGGGGGGGTACAGGGGCGTACGAGCAGTACTTC,CASSFGGGTGAYEQYF
TRBJ2-1,NA,NA,TRBV19,TGTGCCAGTAGTGTCCCTCCCCCTCGTCCTAGCTACAATGAGCAGTTCTTC,CASSVPPPRPSYNEQFF
TRBJ2-1,NA,NA,TRBV3-1/TRBV3-2,TGTGCCAGCAGCCAAGGGCCCACAGGGAACAATGAGCAGTTCTTC,CASSQGPTGNNEQFF
TRBJ2-1,NA,TRBD1,TRBV19,TGTGCCAGTACCCTACGGACAGGGAGGTTGGGCGATGAGCAGTTCTTC,CASTLRTGRLGDEQFF
TRBJ1-2,NA,NA,TRBV6-4,TGTGCCAGCACCGGAGGGCTTCTTAACTATGGCTACACCTTC,CASTGGLLNYGYTF
TRBJ2-4,NA,NA,TRBV28,TGTGCCAGCAGTGCGAGCGACAGCCTAATAGCCAAAAACATTCAGTACTTC,CASSASDSLIAKNIQYF
TRBJ1-1,NA,TRBD1,TRBV15,TGTGCCACCGGCAGACAGACAGGGGATACTAGTGAAGCTTTCTTT,CATGRQTGDTSEAFF
TRBJ2-5,NA,TRBD2,TRBV19,TGTGCCAGTAGTGACCGGACTAGCGGGGGGTTCCAAGAGACCCAGTACTTC,CASSDRTSGGFQETQYF
TRBJ2-5,NA,TRBD2,TRBV24-1,TGTGCCACCAGTGACATGGGACTAGCGGGGGTGGAGACCCAGTACTTC,CATSDMGLAGVETQYF
TRBJ2-1,NA,TRBD2,TRBV29-1,TGCAGCGTTGAGCTAGCGGCCTACAATGAGCAGTTCTTC,CSVELAAYNEQFF
TRBJ1-1,NA,NA,TRBV14,TGTGCCAGCAGCCAGGCAGGGTACACCACTGAAGCTTTCTTT,CASSQAGYTTEAFF
TRBJ2-3,NA,TRBD2,TRBV28,TGTGCCAGCAGTTTCGTTTCGGCTAGCGGGAGGGCCTACCCCCGTACGCAGTATTTT,CASSFVSASGRAYPRTQYF
TRBJ2-3,NA,TRBD2,TRBV4-3,TGCGCCAGCAGCCAGAGCCGGGGGGGAAGCACAGATACGCAGTATTTT,CASSQSRGGSTDTQYF
TRBJ2-7,few,TRBD2,TRBV7-2,TGTGCCAGCAGCTTGAGGACTAGTTTGGGATCCGAGCAGTACTTC,CASSLRTSLGSEQYF
TRBJ2-5,NA,TRBD2,TRBV2,TGTGCCAGCAGTGAATTAGCGGGGGGCCAAGAGACCCAGTACTTC,CASSELAGGQETQYF
TRBJ2-7,few,TRBD2,TRBV4-2,TGTGCCAGCAGCCAGGACTCTAGCGGGAGAGGCGAGCAGTACTTC,CASSQDSSGRGEQYF
TRBJ1-5,NA,TRBD1,TRBV15,TGTGCCACCAGCAGAAACGCTGGACAGGGGAATCAGCCCCAGCATTTT,CATSRNAGQGNQPQHF
TRBJ2-7,once,TRBD2,TRBV6-2/TRBV6-3,TGTGCCAGCAGCCTTACTAGCGGGCCCTCCTACGAGCAGTACTTC,CASSLTSGPSYEQYF
TRBJ2-7,NA,NA,TRBV15,TGTGCCACCAGCAGAGATCGGGAGACAGGGTTATATCTATCCGAGCAGTACTTC,CATSRDRETGLYLSEQYF
TRBJ1-1,NA,NA,TRBV29-1,TGCAGCGTCAACAGGGACGGCACTGAAGCTTTCTTT,CSVNRDGTEAFF
TRBJ2-7,NA,TRBD1,TRBV11-2,TGTGCCAGCAGCTTAGGGGGACAGGGATACTACGAGCAGTACTTC,CASSLGGQGYYEQYF
TRBJ1-6,NA,TRBD1,TRBV6-5,TGTGCCAGCACGCGGGGACAGGGAAATTCACCCCTCCACTTT,CASTRGQGNSPLHF
TRBJ1-2,NA,NA,TRBV24-1,TGTGCCACCAGTGACCCGGGTCGGGATAACTATGGCTACACCTTC,CATSDPGRDNYGYTF